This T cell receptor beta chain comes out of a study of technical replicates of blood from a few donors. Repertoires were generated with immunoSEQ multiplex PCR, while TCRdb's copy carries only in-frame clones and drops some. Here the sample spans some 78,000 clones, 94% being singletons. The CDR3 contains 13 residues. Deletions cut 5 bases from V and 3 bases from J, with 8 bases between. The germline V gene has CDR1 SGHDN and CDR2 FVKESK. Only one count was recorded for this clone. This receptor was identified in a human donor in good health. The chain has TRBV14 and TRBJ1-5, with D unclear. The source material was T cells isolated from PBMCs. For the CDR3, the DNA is TGTGCCAGCAGCTCCGGTTACAATCAGCCCCAGCATTTT. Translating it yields CASSSGYNQPQHF.